Described below is a single T cell receptor (beta chain) sequence and its context. The antigen remains unidentified. Method: immunoSEQ multiplex PCR; TCRdb's copy keeps in-frame clones and lacks some. The table shows some 25,000 clones, with about 70% occurring only once. The data are from a study of PD-1 blockade in classical Hodgkin lymphoma. About the study: With a 2-week interval, patients received intravenous nivolumab at 3 mg/kg.

Whole-study findings and limits: Differences between repertoires have undefined causes, possibly disease activity or prior therapy.

Losses at the gene ends were 7 bases for V and 1 base for J; bases not matched to a gene: 5. The germline V gene encodes CDR1 SGHTA and CDR2 FQGNSA. The CDR3 is 14 residues long. The time point: cycle 4 day 1 (C4D1), after 6 weeks of nivolumab. All patients relapsed after autologous stem cell transplantation, and brentuximab vedotin exposure varied. Best responses included complete response and partial response; otherwise, the best response was progressive disease. The source material was peripheral blood mononuclear cells (PBMCs), sampled before the fourth cycle of nivolumab. The sequence was collected from a human donor with classical Hodgkin lymphoma. The chain employs TRBV7-2 and TRBJ2-5; 8 bases are shared with TRBD2. This CDR3 reads CASTGSGGQETQYF. The CDR3 nucleotides are TGTGCCAGCACCGGGAGCGGGGGCCAAGAGACCCAGTACTTC.